This T cell receptor beta chain derives from a study of regulatory T cells in long-lasting Graves disease. With iRepertoire HTBI primers and Arm-PCR of CDR3 regions, TCR beta libraries were built. TCRdb reanalysed the multiplex PCR reads using MiXCR and keeps one entry per CDR3 protein. The table has more than 400,000 distinct CDR3 sequences, 15% to 20% seen once. Time point specified: newly diagnosed GD, antithyroid drugs for less than 3 months. After RNA was extracted from PBMCs, the TCR library was made from it. Unmatched junction bases numbered 14, after V lost 5 bases and J lost 7 bases. Germline lookup yields CDR1 DFQATT and CDR2 SNEGSKA (reference sequence). The CDR3 covers 15 residues. This same sample was also part of a study on T cells in Graves' hyperthyroidism and ophthalmopathy. Per that study: The primer set for the first-round RT-PCR of the TCR CDR3 was HTBI.

Sequences were derived from peripheral blood mononuclear cells (PBMCs), sampled at new diagnosis, from a patient treated with antithyroid drugs. V gene TRBV20-1 combines with J gene TRBJ2-7, with 10 bases lining up with TRBD1. The receptor was isolated from a man between 35 and 55 years old with Graves disease. CDR3 amino acids: CSAFSPDRGLGEQYF. The CDR3 nucleotides are TGCAGTGCTTTTTCCCCAGACAGGGGGCTAGGGGAGCAGTACTTC.